A single sample gave rise to the 7 T cell receptor beta chains below, sequenced in a study of blood T cell repertoires in COVID-19. The protocol was immunoSEQ multiplex PCR, while the TCRdb copy is restricted to in-frame clones and leaves out a portion. The sample lists about 40,000 clones, 65% to 85% seen once, with about 33% in the top ten. What was sequenced was peripheral blood. The source of these receptors is a woman older than 75 with acute or convalescent COVID-19.

The chain employs TRBV10-1 and TRBJ2-7; D not certain. Germline loops: CDR1 WNHNN, CDR2 SYGVQD (reference sequence). Trimming shortened V by 6 bases and J by 5 bases, and 11 bases separated the two germline ends. CDR3 size: 12 residues. CDR3 nucleotides: TGCGCCAGCAGCTACAGTGGCAACGAGCAGTACTTC. Protein product: CASSYSGNEQYF.

This chain uses TRBV7-2 with TRBJ2-3, with 7 bases aligning to TRBD1. This CDR3 has 16 amino acids. Germline CDR1 SGHTA, CDR2 FQGNSA. V gave up 5 bases and J gave up 3 bases; unmatched junction bases: 11. CDR3 bases: TGTGCCAGCAGCCGCCTGACAGGGTTGGGTACAGATACGCAGTATTTT. Translating it yields CASSRLTGLGTDTQYF.

The CDR3 DNA sequence: TGTGCCACCAGCAGAGATAGGGGCGGGAACTTGGGGGAGACCCAGTACTTC. Translated, it gives CATSRDRGGNLGETQYF. The rearrangement links TRBV15 to TRBJ2-5; a weak D match, TRBD2 (6 bases). This CDR3 is 17 amino acids long. Germline lookup yields CDR1 LNHNV and CDR2 YYDKDF (reference sequence). Deletions cut 0 bases from V and 5 bases from J, with 19 bases between. The whole variable domain, remainder taken from reference TRBV15 and TRBJ2-5, is DAMVIQNPRYQVTQFGKPVTLSCSQTLNHNVMYWYQQKSSQAPKLLFHYYDKDFNNEADTPDNFQSRRPNTSFCFLDIRSPGLGDTAMYLCATSRDRGGNLGETQYFGPGTRLLVL.

This chain links TRBV9 with TRBJ1-1, with 8 bases identical to TRBD1. Per the germline V gene, CDR1 is SGDLS and CDR2 is YYNGEE. V shed 4 bases, J shed 4 bases, and the junction held 9 bases outside the gene matches. This CDR3 has 15 residues. DNA of the CDR3: TGTGCCAGCAGCCCAACAGGGGGACCGGGCACTGAAGCTTTCTTT. This translates into CASSPTGGPGTEAFF. The variable domain in full, with the rest retrieved from reference TRBV9 and TRBJ1-1, is DSGVTQTPKHLITATGQRVTLRCSPRSGDLSVYWYQQSLDQGLQFLIQYYNGEERAKGNILERFSAQQFPDLHSELNLSSLELGDSALYFCASSPTGGPGTEAFFGQGTRLTVV.

V and J are TRBV12-5 and TRBJ1-1, with D possibly matching TRBD1 (6 bases). Germline values: CDR1 LGHNT, CDR2 FRNRAP. The CDR3 spans 15 residues. V shed 0 bases and J shed 4 bases, with 12 bases lying between them. The CDR3, as DNA: TGTGCTAGTGGTTTGGTACTGGGCAGGGGCACTGAAGCTTTCTTT. Protein sequence: CASGLVLGRGTEAFF.

The chain joins TRBV5-1 to TRBJ2-5, with 10 bases lining up with TRBD2. The germline V gene encodes CDR1 SGHRS and CDR2 YFSETQ. The J segment lost 5 bases and the V segment lost 0 bases, leaving 7 bases of the junction unmatched. The CDR3 extends over 16 amino acids. The CDR3 nucleotides read TGCGCCAGCAGCTTGGCCGGGCTAGCGGGAGTCGAGACCCAGTACTTC. Translated, it gives CASSLAGLAGVETQYF.

The genes are TRBV27 and TRBJ1-1; D not certain. Germline CDR1 and CDR2: MNHEY and SMNVEV (reference sequence). This CDR3 contains 15 residues. V gave up 3 bases and J gave up 2 bases, with 13 bases separating them. Here the CDR3 DNA reads TGTGCCAGCAGTTTCTTCCCGATGGCAAACACTGAAGCTTTCTTT. Translation gives CASSFFPMANTEAFF.